One and the same sample provided the 9 T cell receptor beta chains below, sequenced in a study of early T cells in non-severe SARS-CoV-2 infection. TCRdb reprocessed the 5' RACE reads with MiXCR, giving one entry per CDR3 protein. The sample includes about 69,000 distinct CDR3 sequences, 3.5% to 6% seen only once; the top ten take more than 3%. The specimen comprised whole blood, sampled at baseline. These receptors were collected from an adult who was a healthcare worker with PCR-confirmed SARS-CoV-2 infection or an uninfected control (not recorded which). The donor label of this sample is uncertain.

This clonotype was observed a handful of times. The chain carries TRBV3-1 and TRBJ2-2; TRBD1 agrees at 7 bases. With 1 base clipped from V and 7 bases from J, the junction kept 6 bases outside the gene matches. In germline, CDR1 is LGHDT, CDR2 YNNKEL (reference sequence). This CDR3 is built from 15 residues. CDR3 protein: CASSQVRQGDGELFF. The CDR3 nucleotides are TGTGCCAGCAGCCAAGTACGACAGGGAGACGGGGAGCTGTTTTTT.

This clonotype turned up a few times. The V call is TRBV6-5, the J call TRBJ2-7; D ambiguous. The germline gives CDR1 MNHEY, CDR2 SVGAGI. CDR3 length: 15 residues. V gave up 0 bases and J gave up 0 bases, with 9 bases separating them. The CDR3 DNA follows: TGTGCCAGCAGTTACTCCGCGGTGAGCTCCTACGAGCAGTACTTC. Encoded protein: CASSYSAVSSYEQYF.

The rearrangement joins TRBV11-2 to TRBJ2-1; D might be TRBD2 (5 bases). V was cut by 1 base and J by 0 bases, with 7 bases left in between. The CDR3 runs to 15 residues. The germline V gene has CDR1 SGHAT and CDR2 FQNNGV. The CDR3 coding sequence is TGTGCCAGCAGCTTAGCGGAGGACTCCTACAATGAGCAGTTCTTC. Amino acid sequence: CASSLAEDSYNEQFF.

This clonotype has at least ten counts. The chain employs TRBV7-2 and TRBJ1-6; 8 nucleotides agree with TRBD1. The CDR3 sequence is 14 residues long. Per the germline V gene, CDR1 is SGHTA and CDR2 is FQGNSA. V lost 0 bases to trimming and J lost 10 bases; unmatched junction nucleotides: 2. CDR3 sequence (DNA): TGTGCCAGCAGCTTAGCGGCAGGGGGCTCACCCCTCCACTTT. Translating gives CASSLAAGGSPLHF. Looking up the rest from reference TRBV7-2 and TRBJ1-6 gives the full variable domain: GAGVSQSPSNKVTEKGKDVELRCDPISGHTALYWYRQSLGQGLEFLIYFQGNSAPDKSGLPSDRFSAERTGGSVSTLTIQRTQQEDSAVYLCASSLAAGGSPLHFGNGTRLTVT.

This clonotype was found many times. The V and J genes are TRBV6-5 and TRBJ1-5, with D maybe TRBD1 (6 bases). Germline CDR1 is MNHEY and CDR2 is SVGAGI. This CDR3 has 13 amino acids. Trimming removed 6 bases from V and 6 bases from J, with 12 bases in between. CDR3 protein: CASSSGEVQPQHF. CDR3 sequence (DNA): TGTGCCAGCAGCTCAGGGGAGGTTCAGCCCCAGCATTTT.

This clonotype came up a few times. The J gene is TRBJ2-1, the V gene TRBV7-2; D is uncertain. This CDR3 spans 15 amino acids. The V and J ends lost 1 base and 8 bases respectively, with 15 bases between them. CDR1 and CDR2 (germline): SGHTA, FQGNSA. This CDR3 is CASSLEDRAVHEQFF. CDR3 sequence (DNA): TGTGCCAGCAGCTTAGAGGATCGAGCAGTGCATGAGCAGTTCTTC.

The chain employs TRBV11-2 and TRBJ2-5; 7 bases align to TRBD1. The CDR3 length is 13 residues. Per the germline V gene, CDR1 is SGHAT and CDR2 is FQNNGV. The V gene end was trimmed by 4 bases and the J gene end by 2 bases; junction bases not matched to a gene: 1. The CDR3, as DNA: TGTGCCAGCAGCTGGGGACAGCAAGAGACCCAGTACTTC. It translates to CASSWGQQETQYF. Combining the CDR3 with reference TRBV11-2 and TRBJ2-5 gives the whole variable domain EAGVAQSPRYKIIEKRQSVAFWCNPISGHATLYWYQQILGQGPKLLIQFQNNGVVDDSQLPKDRFSAERLKGVDSTLKIQPAKLEDSAVYLCASSWGQQETQYFGPGTRLLVL.

This clonotype was counted many times. This CDR3 reads CATSDFGLASDEKLFF. DNA for the CDR3: TGTGCCACCAGTGATTTTGGGTTAGCCTCCGATGAAAAACTGTTTTTT. The rearrangement uses TRBV24-1 and TRBJ1-4, with D unclear. From germline, CDR1 is KGHDR and CDR2 SFDVKD. With 1 base removed from V and 6 bases from J, the gap between germline ends came to 14 bases. The CDR3 sequence is 16 residues long.

This clonotype was picked up many times. V is TRBV18 and J is TRBJ1-1; possibly TRBD1 for D (5 bases). The CDR3 loop spans 15 amino acids. Germline CDR1 reads KGHSH; CDR2 reads LQKENI. The V end lost 3 bases, the J end lost 2 bases, and 13 bases lay between the germline ends. CDR3 sequence (DNA): TGTGCCAGCTCACCGAGGGACGCGGGAAACACTGAAGCTTTCTTT. It encodes CASSPRDAGNTEAFF.